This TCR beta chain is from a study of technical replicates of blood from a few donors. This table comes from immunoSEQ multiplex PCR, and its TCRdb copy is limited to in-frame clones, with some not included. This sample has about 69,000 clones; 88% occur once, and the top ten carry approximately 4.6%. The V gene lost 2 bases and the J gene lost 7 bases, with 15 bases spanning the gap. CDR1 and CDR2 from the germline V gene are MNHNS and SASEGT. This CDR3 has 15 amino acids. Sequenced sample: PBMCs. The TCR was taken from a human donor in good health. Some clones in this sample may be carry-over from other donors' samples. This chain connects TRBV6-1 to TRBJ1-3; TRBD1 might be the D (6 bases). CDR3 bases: TGTGCCAGCAGTGAAATTGTACAGGGAGGGAACACCATATATTTT. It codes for CASSEIVQGGNTIYF.